This T cell receptor (beta chain) comes out of a study of a mutant IDH1 vaccine in newly diagnosed glioma. Study overall: In some groups vaccination began 4-6 weeks post-radiotherapy; others received it with temozolomide. Treated patients were around 62% male, roughly 38% female, mean age around 40 years.

Sample time point: week 23, last vaccination. Doses of 300 ug of mutant IDH1 20-mer peptide were given with topical imiquimod. New IDH1-mutant, ATRX-lost WHO grade 3 or 4 astrocytomas occurred in donors. The V end was cut by 5 bases, the J end by 2 bases, with 16 bases between. CDR1 and CDR2 (germline): SGHRS, YFSETQ. This CDR3 is built from 15 residues. Clones were sequenced by immunoSEQ multiplex PCR, and TCRdb holds only the in-frame ones, with some missing. The data hold about 64,000 clones, with 85% observed a single time. As to this clone: Its matching antigen is unknown.

The genes are TRBV5-1 and TRBJ2-5; D is possibly TRBD1 (5 bases). This TCR came from a man younger than 45 with glioma. The sample here was PBMCs, taken from a glioma patient whose treatment included an IDH1 peptide vaccine. The CDR3 protein is CASSSGPGFQETQYF. As DNA, the CDR3 is TGCGCCAGCAGTTCAGGGCCCGGATTTCAAGAGACCCAGTACTTC. The full variable domain, rest sourced from reference TRBV5-1 and TRBJ2-5, is KAGVTQTPRYLIKTRGQQVTLSCSPISGHRSVSWYQQTPGQGLQFLFEYFSETQRNKGNFPGRFSGRQFSNSRSEMNVSTLELGDSALYLCASSSGPGFQETQYFGPGTRLLVL.